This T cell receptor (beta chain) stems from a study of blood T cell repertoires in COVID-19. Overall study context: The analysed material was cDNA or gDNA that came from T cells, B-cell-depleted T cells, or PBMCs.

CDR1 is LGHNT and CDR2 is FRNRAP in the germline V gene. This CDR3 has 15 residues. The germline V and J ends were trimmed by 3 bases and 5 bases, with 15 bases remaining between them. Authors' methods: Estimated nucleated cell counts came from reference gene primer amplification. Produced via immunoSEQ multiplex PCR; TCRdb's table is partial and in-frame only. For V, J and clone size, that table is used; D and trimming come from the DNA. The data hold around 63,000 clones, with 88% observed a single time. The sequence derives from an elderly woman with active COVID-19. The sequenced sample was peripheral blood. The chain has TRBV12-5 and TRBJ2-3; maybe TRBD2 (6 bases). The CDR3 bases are TGTGCTAGTGGTTTCCCCCCGCGGGGAGTAGATACGCAGTATTTT. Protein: CASGFPPRGVDTQYF.